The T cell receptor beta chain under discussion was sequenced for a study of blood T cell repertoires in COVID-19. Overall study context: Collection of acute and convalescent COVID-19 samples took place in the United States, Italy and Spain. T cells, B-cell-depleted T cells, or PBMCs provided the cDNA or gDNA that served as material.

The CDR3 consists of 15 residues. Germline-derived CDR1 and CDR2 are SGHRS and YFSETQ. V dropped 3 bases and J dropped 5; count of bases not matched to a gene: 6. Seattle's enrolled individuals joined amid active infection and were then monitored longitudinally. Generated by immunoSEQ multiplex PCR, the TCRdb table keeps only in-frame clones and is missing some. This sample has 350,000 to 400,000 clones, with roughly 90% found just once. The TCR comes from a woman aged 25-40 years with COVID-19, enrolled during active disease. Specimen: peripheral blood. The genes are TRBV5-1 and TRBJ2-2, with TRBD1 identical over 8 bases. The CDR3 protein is CASSSGQERTGELFF. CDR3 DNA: TGCGCCAGCAGCTCGGGACAGGAGAGAACCGGGGAGCTGTTTTTT.